This paragraph reports one TCR beta chain. The sample belongs to a study of blood T cell repertoires in COVID-19. Study details: Acute-phase and convalescent COVID-19 samples originated in the United States, Italy and Spain. T cells, B-cell-depleted T cells, or PBMCs provided the cDNA or gDNA that served as material.

Trimming removed 0 bases from V and 0 bases from J, with 15 bases in between. Germline CDR1 is LGHNA and CDR2 is YNFKEQ. The CDR3 consists of 18 residues. Repertoires were generated with immunoSEQ multiplex PCR, while TCRdb's copy carries only in-frame clones and drops some. Among 90,000 to 120,000 clones, roughly 83% were seen once, and the ten largest hold approximately 3.4%. Input material: peripheral blood. The chain combines TRBV4-2 with TRBJ1-3; the D gene is possibly TRBD1 (5 bases). The clonotype comes from a woman of 80 years or more with active or convalescent COVID-19. The CDR3 DNA is TGTGCCAGCAGCCAAGATTGGCTCAGGGCAGACTCTGGAAACACCATATATTTT. It specifies CASSQDWLRADSGNTIYF.